The 13 T cell receptor beta chains presented below share a single source sample, sequenced in a study of control samples from healthy donors and cancer patients. Only in-frame clones appear in the TCRdb table, and some are missing; sequencing was by immunoSEQ multiplex PCR. The sample carries 90,000 or so clones, approximately 88% recorded once. The sequenced sample consisted of blood. The receptor source for this set is a woman in her sixties in good health.

This clone appeared once. V and J are TRBV5-6 and TRBJ1-1; D is possibly TRBD1 (5 bases). Germline assignment: CDR1 SGHDT and CDR2 YYEEEE. Trimming removed 6 bases at V and 1 base at J, with 10 bases between. The CDR3 is 13 amino acids. The CDR3 sequence: CASTRGPNTEAFF. The CDR3 nucleotides read TGTGCCAGCACTCGGGGACCGAACACTGAAGCTTTCTTT.

The rearrangement uses TRBV28 and TRBJ2-7; 10 nucleotides line up with TRBD2. There are 16 residues in the CDR3. Unmatched junction bases numbered 9, after V lost 6 bases and J lost 1 base. Germline V gives CDR1 MDHEN, CDR2 SYDVKM. CDR3 coding DNA: TGTGCCAGCAGACCCCGGACTAGCGGTCCTTCCTACGAGCAGTACTTC. This gives the protein CASRPRTSGPSYEQYF.

The V and J genes are TRBV6-6 and TRBJ1-1; possible D gene TRBD1, 6 bases. V lost 0 bases, J lost 5 bases, and 10 bases lay in between. Germline CDR1 reads MNHNY; CDR2 reads SVGAGI (reference sequence). The CDR3 spans 14 residues. The CDR3 DNA reads TGTGCCAGCAGTTACTCTGGGGGCGAGACTGAAGCTTTCTTT. Amino acid sequence: CASSYSGGETEAFF.

The V and J genes are TRBV7-9 and TRBJ1-3; D is ambiguous. V lost 8 bases, J lost 0 bases, and 11 bases lay in between. Looked up from germline, CDR1 is SEHNR and CDR2 is FQNEAQ (reference sequence). The CDR3 runs 14 residues. The CDR3 here is CASSRTYSGNTIYF. DNA of the CDR3: TGTGCCAGCTCCCGCACCTACTCTGGAAACACCATATATTTT.

The rearrangement joins TRBV30 to TRBJ2-5, with D perhaps matching TRBD1 or TRBD2 (5 bases each). Trimming shortened V by 4 bases and J by 1 base, and 10 bases separated the two germline ends. The V gene's germline CDR1 is GTSNPN and CDR2 SVGIG (reference sequence). The CDR3 runs to 13 residues. CDR3 nucleotide sequence: TGTGCCTGGAATCGGGGCAGCCAAGAGACCCAGTACTTC. Residues: CAWNRGSQETQYF.

CDR3 coding DNA: TGCAGTACAGGGAACTATGGCTACACCTTC. This codes for CSTGNYGYTF. The rearrangement joins TRBV20-1 to TRBJ1-2; TRBD1 is a possible D gene (6 bases). Germline V CDR1 and CDR2: DFQATT, SNEGSKA (reference sequence). V was pared by 8 bases and J by 2 bases, with 6 bases between. CDR3 length: 10 residues.

The genes are TRBV9 and TRBJ1-2, with TRBD1 matching over 11 bases. V trimming: 2 bases; J trimming: 6 bases; junction bases outside the gene matches: 3. Germline loops: CDR1 SGDLS, CDR2 YYNGEE. This CDR3 contains 14 residues. In DNA form, the CDR3 reads TGTGCCAGCAGCGTGGGACAGGGGGGACATGGCTACACCTTC. Its translation: CASSVGQGGHGYTF.

This chain connects TRBV9 to TRBJ1-3; no clear D. V lost 7 bases to trimming and J lost 3 bases, with 14 bases between them. The CDR3 has 14 amino acids. Per germline, CDR1 SGDLS and CDR2 YYNGEE. CDR3 DNA: TGTGCCAGCTTCCTCCCGGGGAATGGAAACACCATATATTTT. This gives the protein CASFLPGNGNTIYF.

The chain couples TRBV4-1 to TRBJ1-2, with a weak D call TRBD1 (5 bases). This CDR3 comprises 15 residues. Per germline, CDR1 MGHRA and CDR2 YSYEKL. Trimming removed 4 bases from V and 6 bases from J, with 18 bases in between. Here the CDR3 reads CASSPASILGDGYTF. Here the CDR3 DNA reads TGCGCCAGCAGCCCCGCCTCGATCCTGGGGGATGGCTACACCTTC.

The chain is built from TRBV6-6 and TRBJ2-7; D is perhaps TRBD1 (6 bases). This CDR3 is 15 amino acids long. Germline V gene data show CDR1 as MNHNY and CDR2 as SVGAGI (reference sequence). V shed 2 bases and J shed 5 bases, with 16 bases lying between them. In nucleotides, the CDR3 is TGTGCCAGCAGTTACCCGGCTACAGGGACCCACGAGCAGTACTTC. Amino acid sequence: CASSYPATGTHEQYF.

A word on this clone: The sample contains more than one DNA sequence encoding this CDR3. The J gene is TRBJ1-1, the V gene TRBV18; D might be TRBD1 (5 bases). The CDR3 is 14 residues long. The germline gives CDR1 KGHSH, CDR2 LQKENI. The germline V and J ends were trimmed by 3 bases and 1 base, with 9 bases remaining between them. This chain's CDR3 is CASSPIQGNTEAFF. CDR3 DNA sequence: TGTGCCAGCTCACCGATTCAGGGGAACACTGAAGCTTTCTTT.

The CDR3 sequence: CASSPGTGGQETQYF. As DNA, the CDR3 is TGTGCCAGCTCTCCCGGGACAGGGGGCCAAGAGACCCAGTACTTC. The chain uses TRBV18 and TRBJ2-5; TRBD1 matches 11 bases. This CDR3 region has 15 residues. CDR1 KGHSH and CDR2 LQKENI come from the germline V gene. With V trimmed by 6 bases and J by 1 base, 4 bases remained unmatched.

J is TRBJ2-1 and V is TRBV15; 10 nucleotides match TRBD2. Germline V CDR1 and CDR2: LNHNV, YYDKDF (reference sequence). The ends lost 0 bases at V and 4 bases at J; junction bases unmatched: 3. The CDR3 contains 16 residues. The CDR3 sequence is CATSRDRSGGYNEQFF. CDR3 bases: TGTGCCACCAGCAGAGATCGTAGCGGGGGGTACAATGAGCAGTTCTTC.